This T cell receptor beta chain is drawn from a study of CD8+CD57+ T cells in acquired aplastic anemia. This CDR3 has 13 residues. V lost 5 bases, J lost 3 bases, and 11 bases lay in between. The germline gives CDR1 SGHTA, CDR2 FQGTGA. The study's findings and limits: Patients versus controls showed no significant CD8+ Simpson's diversity difference. About 28 sequences, all CD8+ CDR3, were shared between patients and controls.

The template used for profiling TCR beta VDJ and CDR3 was genomic DNA. TCRdb processed the reads anew with MiXCR; each CDR3 protein has one entry. The table includes approximately 100,000 distinct CDR3 sequences, roughly 70% detected once. By flow cytometry, patients selected for sequencing had shown an expansion of CD8+CD57+ cells. Everyone among the patients had severe acquired aplastic anemia. Patient blood was sampled before any therapy had been received. For this clonotype: Its antigen remains unidentified.

The TCR sequence derives from a human donor with aplastic anemia. The sample consisted of sorted CD4+, CD8+, or CD8+CD57+ T cells (not recorded which) from PBMCs. This sequence joins TRBV7-3 and TRBJ2-7; unclear D gene. The CDR3 nucleotides are TGTGCCAGCAGCGCTGGGCCCAGCTACGAGCAGTACTTC. Residues: CASSAGPSYEQYF.